This T cell receptor beta chain was identified during a study of T cells in Graves' hyperthyroidism and ophthalmopathy. Amplification of TCR beta CDR3 regions used RNA as the template. In the first-round RT-PCR of the TCR CDR3, the HTBI primer set was used. Each CDR3 protein is one row after TCRdb ran MiXCR on the multiplex PCR reads. The data hold about 350,000 distinct CDR3 sequences, with approximately 15% observed a single time. This clonotype occurred a few times. Its antigen is not known. The study's findings and limits: Most expanded thyroid clonotypes above 0.001 also appeared in blood.

V was pared by 2 bases and J by 6 bases, with 12 bases between. The CDR3 sequence is 13 residues long. Germline CDR1 and CDR2: SGHDT and YYEEEE. Clinical symptoms, serum thyroxine, TRAb, thyroid ultrasound and orbital computed tomography informed diagnoses. V and J are TRBV5-6 and TRBJ2-7; D is uncertain. Source material: blood. This clonotype was obtained from a woman between 25 and 40 years old with Graves' hyperthyroidism. The CDR3 DNA follows: TGTGCCAGCAGCTTAAGTTACCGGGTCGAGCAGTACTTC. Its translation: CASSLSYRVEQYF.